This T cell receptor (beta chain) was identified during a study of neurological immune-mediated disorders. Indicated time point: longitudinal time-point 1 (baseline). In its sample, this clonotype was seen many times. The CDR3 sequence is 12 residues long. The V and J ends lost 2 bases and 3 bases respectively, with 4 bases between them. In TCRdb, the 5' RACE reads were re-called with MiXCR into one record per CDR3 protein. The data contain about 53,000 distinct CDR3 sequences, less than 12% of them singletons. This TCR came from a woman in her forties in good health. Sequenced sample: PBMCs. This sequence joins TRBV12-3 or TRBV12-4 and TRBJ1-2; no definite D call. The CDR3 is CASSLQDYGYTF. CDR3 coding DNA: TGTGCCAGCAGTTTACAGGACTATGGCTACACCTTC.